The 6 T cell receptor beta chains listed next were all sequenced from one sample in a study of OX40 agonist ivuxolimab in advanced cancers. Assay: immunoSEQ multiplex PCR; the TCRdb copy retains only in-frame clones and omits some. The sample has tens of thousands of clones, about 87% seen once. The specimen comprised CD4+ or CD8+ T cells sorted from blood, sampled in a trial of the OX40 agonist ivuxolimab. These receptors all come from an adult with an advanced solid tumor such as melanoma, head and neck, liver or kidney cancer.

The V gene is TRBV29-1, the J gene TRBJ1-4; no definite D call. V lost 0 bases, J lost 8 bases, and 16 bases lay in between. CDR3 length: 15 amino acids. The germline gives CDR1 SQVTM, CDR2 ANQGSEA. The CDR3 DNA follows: TGCAGCGTTGAAGATCCGGCTGGGGTAGGAGAAAAACTGTTTTTT. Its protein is CSVEDPAGVGEKLFF.

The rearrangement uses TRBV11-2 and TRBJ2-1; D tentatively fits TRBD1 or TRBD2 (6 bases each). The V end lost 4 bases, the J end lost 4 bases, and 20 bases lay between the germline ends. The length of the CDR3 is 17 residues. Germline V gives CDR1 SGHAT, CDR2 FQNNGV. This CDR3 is CASSSAHGGGPYNEQFF. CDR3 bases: TGTGCCAGCAGCTCCGCCCATGGAGGGGGGCCTTACAATGAGCAGTTCTTC.

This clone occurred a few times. The DNA for the CDR3 is TGTGCCAGCAGCTTAAAAGTCAGCAGCTCCTACAATGAGCAGTTCTTC. Protein sequence: CASSLKVSSSYNEQFF. V usage is TRBV7-9 and J usage is TRBJ2-1; no firm D call. The CDR3 runs 16 residues. V was trimmed by 2 bases and J by 0 bases, leaving 11 bases between them. Germline CDR1 reads SEHNR; CDR2 reads FQNEAQ (reference sequence).

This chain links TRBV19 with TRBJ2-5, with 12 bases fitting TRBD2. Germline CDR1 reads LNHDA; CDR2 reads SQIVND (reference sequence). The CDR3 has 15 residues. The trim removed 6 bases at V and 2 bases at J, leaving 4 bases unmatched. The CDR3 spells CASRTSGGAQETQYF. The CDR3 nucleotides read TGTGCCAGTAGGACTAGCGGGGGTGCTCAAGAGACCCAGTACTTC.

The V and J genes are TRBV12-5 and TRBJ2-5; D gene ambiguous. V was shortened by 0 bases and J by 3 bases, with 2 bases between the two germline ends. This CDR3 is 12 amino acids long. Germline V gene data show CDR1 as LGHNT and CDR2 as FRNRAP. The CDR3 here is CASGLVKETQYF. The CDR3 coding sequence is TGTGCTAGTGGTTTGGTTAAAGAGACCCAGTACTTC. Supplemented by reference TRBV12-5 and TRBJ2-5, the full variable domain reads DARVTQTPRHKVTEMGQEVTMRCQPILGHNTVFWYRQTMMQGLELLAYFRNRAPLDDSGMPKDRFSAEMPDATLATLKIQPSEPRDSAVYFCASGLVKETQYFGPGTRLLVL.

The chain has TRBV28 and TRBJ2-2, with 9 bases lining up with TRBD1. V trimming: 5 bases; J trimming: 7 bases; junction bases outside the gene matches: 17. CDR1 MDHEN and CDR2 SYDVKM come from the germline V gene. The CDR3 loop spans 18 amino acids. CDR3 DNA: TGTGCCAGCAGTCAAGCAACCGGGACAGGGATGGAGGACGGGGAGCTGTTTTTT. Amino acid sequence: CASSQATGTGMEDGELFF.